A selection of T cell receptor beta chains follows, all from one sample in a study of cytomegalovirus exposure and HLA in healthy donors. The assay was immunoSEQ multiplex PCR, and TCRdb's table has in-frame clones only and misses some. The sample carries some 100,000 clones, approximately 91% recorded once. Sequencing input: PBMCs. These receptors were taken from a woman between 18 and 29 years old in good health and CMV-seronegative. Each CDR3 is given with its conserved first and last residue. The order of the fields is D gene, J gene, clone size, V gene, CDR3 protein, CDR3 DNA. D genes are given only for firm matches. The size entry is marked missing in some rows and otherwise reads once, few, many or a size class.

D: TRBD1
J: TRBJ1-1
size: .
V: TRBV7-2
CDR3: CASSFDRVSTEAFF
DNA: TGTGCCAGCAGCTTCGACAGGGTGAGCACTGAAGCTTTCTTT

D: .
J: TRBJ2-1
size: .
V: TRBV2
CDR3: CASSEGFGRGNEQFF
DNA: TGTGCCAGCAGTGAAGGATTTGGTAGGGGGAATGAGCAGTTCTTC

D: TRBD2
J: TRBJ2-3
size: once
V: TRBV5-8
CDR3: CASSHRRGGREDTQYF
DNA: TGTGCCAGCAGCCATCGTCGGGGGGGCCGTGAAGATACGCAGTATTTT

D: TRBD2
J: TRBJ2-5
size: .
V: TRBV9
CDR3: CASSVVGGETQYF
DNA: TGTGCCAGCAGCGTAGTGGGGGGGGAGACCCAGTACTTC

D: .
J: TRBJ2-1
size: .
V: TRBV6-4
CDR3: CASSAGEQTYNEQFF
DNA: TGTGCCAGCAGTGCAGGGGAACAGACATACAATGAGCAGTTCTTC

D: TRBD2
J: TRBJ2-1
size: .
V: TRBV5-3
CDR3: CARRSYSGGVGNEQFF
DNA: TGTGCCAGAAGAAGCTATAGCGGGGGGGTTGGCAATGAGCAGTTCTTC

D: TRBD1
J: TRBJ1-5
size: .
V: TRBV6-6
CDR3: CASTGQGARGNQPQHF
DNA: TGTGCCAGCACTGGACAGGGGGCTCGGGGCAATCAGCCCCAGCATTTT

D: .
J: TRBJ2-3
size: .
V: TRBV11-2
CDR3: CASETLGEEDTDTQYF
DNA: TGTGCCAGCGAGACTTTAGGGGAGGAGGACACAGATACGCAGTATTTT

D: TRBD2
J: TRBJ2-7
size: .
V: TRBV4-3
CDR3: CASSQDRLAGTYEQYF
DNA: TGCGCCAGCAGCCAAGATCGACTAGCGGGGACCTACGAGCAGTACTTC

D: .
J: TRBJ1-4
size: .
V: TRBV5-4
CDR3: CASSLRETNEKLFF
DNA: TGTGCCAGCAGCTTGCGGGAAACTAATGAAAAACTGTTTTTT

D: TRBD1
J: TRBJ1-1
size: .
V: TRBV28
CDR3: CASRSLWDRGTEAFF
DNA: TGTGCCAGCAGATCCCTTTGGGACAGGGGTACTGAAGCTTTCTTT

D: .
J: TRBJ1-2
size: .
V: TRBV28
CDR3: CASSLATEQGLWYGYTF
DNA: TGTGCCAGCAGTTTAGCTACAGAGCAGGGTTTGTGGTATGGCTACACCTTC

D: TRBD1
J: TRBJ2-7
size: .
V: TRBV28
CDR3: CASRPIGTVTYDEQYF
DNA: TGTGCCAGCAGACCAATCGGGACAGTAACGTACGACGAGCAGTACTTC

D: .
J: TRBJ2-7
size: .
V: TRBV7-2
CDR3: CASSLGAGTRGEQYF
DNA: TGTGCCAGCAGCTTAGGCGCAGGGACACGAGGCGAGCAGTACTTC

D: TRBD1
J: TRBJ1-5
size: .
V: TRBV4-2
CDR3: CASSHPPDRANPYSNQPQHF
DNA: TGTGCCAGCAGCCACCCGCCGGACAGGGCCAACCCTTATAGCAATCAGCCCCAGCATTTT

D: .
J: TRBJ2-7
size: .
V: TRBV19
CDR3: CASSMDGSGAYEQYF
DNA: TGTGCCAGTAGTATGGATGGGTCAGGGGCCTACGAGCAGTACTTC

D: TRBD1
J: TRBJ1-2
size: .
V: TRBV18
CDR3: CASSPYRQGEGPNYGYTF
DNA: TGTGCCAGCTCACCCTACAGACAGGGAGAGGGGCCTAACTATGGCTACACCTTC

D: .
J: TRBJ2-1
size: .
V: TRBV15
CDR3: CATREKDWGSYNEQFF
DNA: TGTGCCACCAGAGAAAAGGACTGGGGCTCCTACAATGAGCAGTTCTTC

D: .
J: TRBJ1-1
size: .
V: TRBV18
CDR3: CASSPVAPGTEAFF
DNA: TGTGCCAGCTCACCAGTCGCCCCGGGCACTGAAGCTTTCTTT

D: .
J: TRBJ1-1
size: .
V: TRBV6-5
CDR3: CASRSPGADEAFF
DNA: TGTGCCAGCAGATCTCCTGGGGCCGATGAAGCTTTCTTT

D: .
J: TRBJ1-1
size: once
V: TRBV29-1
CDR3: CSVDGGEEGEAFF
DNA: TGCAGCGTTGATGGCGGGGAAGAGGGTGAAGCTTTCTTT

D: .
J: TRBJ2-3
size: .
V: TRBV11-2
CDR3: CASSAPWDGGPLADTQYF
DNA: TGTGCCAGCAGCGCCCCGTGGGACGGGGGGCCCCTGGCAGATACGCAGTATTTT

D: .
J: TRBJ2-7
size: few
V: TRBV19
CDR3: CASSLPGQPEQYF
DNA: TGTGCCAGTAGTCTCCCGGGACAACCGGAGCAGTACTTC

D: .
J: TRBJ1-1
size: .
V: TRBV28
CDR3: CASTVRGAEAFF
DNA: TGTGCCAGCACCGTCAGGGGAGCCGAAGCTTTCTTT